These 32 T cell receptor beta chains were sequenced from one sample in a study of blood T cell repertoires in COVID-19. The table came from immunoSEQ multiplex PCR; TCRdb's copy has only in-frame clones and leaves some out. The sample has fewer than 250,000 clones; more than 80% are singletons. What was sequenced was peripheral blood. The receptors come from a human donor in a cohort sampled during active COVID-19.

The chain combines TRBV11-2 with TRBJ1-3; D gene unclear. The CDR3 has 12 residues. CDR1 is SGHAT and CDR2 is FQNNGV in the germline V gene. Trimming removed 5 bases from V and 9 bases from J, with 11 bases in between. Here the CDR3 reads CASSIGEGTIYF. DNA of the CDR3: TGTGCCAGCAGCATCGGGGAAGGCACCATATATTTT.

The CDR3 loop is CASSHGSYGYTF. The DNA for the CDR3 is TGTGCCAGCAGCCATGGCTCGTATGGCTACACCTTC. The chain couples TRBV3-1 (or the pseudogene TRBV3-2) to TRBJ1-2; D unclear. V lost 3 bases to trimming and J lost 5 bases, with 7 bases between them. CDR1 and CDR2 from the germline V gene are LGHDT and YNNKEL (reference sequence). CDR3 length: 12 amino acids.

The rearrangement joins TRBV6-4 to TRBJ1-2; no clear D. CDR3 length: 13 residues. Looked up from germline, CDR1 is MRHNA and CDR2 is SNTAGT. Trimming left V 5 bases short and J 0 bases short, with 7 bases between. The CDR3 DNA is TGTGCCAGCAGTTTCGACACTAACTATGGCTACACCTTC. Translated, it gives CASSFDTNYGYTF.

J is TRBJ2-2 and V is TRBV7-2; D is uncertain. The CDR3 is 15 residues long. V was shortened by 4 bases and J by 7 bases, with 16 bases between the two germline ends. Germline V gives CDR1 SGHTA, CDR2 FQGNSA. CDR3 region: CASSSDPIRVGELFF. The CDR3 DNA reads TGTGCCAGCAGCTCCGACCCCATTCGGGTCGGGGAGCTGTTTTTT.

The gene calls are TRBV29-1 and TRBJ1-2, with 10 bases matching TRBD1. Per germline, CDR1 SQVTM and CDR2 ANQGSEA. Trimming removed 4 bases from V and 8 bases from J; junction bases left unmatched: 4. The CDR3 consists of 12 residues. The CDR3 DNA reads TGCAGCGTTGGGGGACAGGGGAACGGCTACACCTTC. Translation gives CSVGGQGNGYTF.

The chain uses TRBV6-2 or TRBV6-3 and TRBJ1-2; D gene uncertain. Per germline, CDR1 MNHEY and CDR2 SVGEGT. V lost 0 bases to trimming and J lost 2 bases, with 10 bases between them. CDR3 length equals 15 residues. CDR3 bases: TGTGCCAGCAGTTACTCGTACCCCAGGAACTATGGCTACACCTTC. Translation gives CASSYSYPRNYGYTF.

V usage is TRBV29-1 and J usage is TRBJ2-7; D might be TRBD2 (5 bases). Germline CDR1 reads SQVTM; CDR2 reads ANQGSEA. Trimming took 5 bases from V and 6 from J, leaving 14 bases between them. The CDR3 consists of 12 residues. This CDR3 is CSVMLARFEQYF. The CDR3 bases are TGCAGCGTTATGCTAGCTAGGTTCGAGCAGTACTTC.

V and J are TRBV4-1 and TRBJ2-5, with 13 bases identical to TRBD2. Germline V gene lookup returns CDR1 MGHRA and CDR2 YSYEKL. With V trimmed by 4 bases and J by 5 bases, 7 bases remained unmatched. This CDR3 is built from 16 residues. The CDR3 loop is CASSRGLAGARETQYF. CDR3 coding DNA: TGCGCCAGCAGCCGTGGACTAGCGGGGGCCCGGGAGACCCAGTACTTC.

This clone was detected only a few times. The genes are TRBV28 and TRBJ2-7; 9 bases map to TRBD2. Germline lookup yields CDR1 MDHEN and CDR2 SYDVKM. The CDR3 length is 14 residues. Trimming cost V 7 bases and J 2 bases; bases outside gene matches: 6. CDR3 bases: TGTGCCAGCAATCAAGCGGGAGGAGCCTACGAGCAGTACTTC. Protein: CASNQAGGAYEQYF.

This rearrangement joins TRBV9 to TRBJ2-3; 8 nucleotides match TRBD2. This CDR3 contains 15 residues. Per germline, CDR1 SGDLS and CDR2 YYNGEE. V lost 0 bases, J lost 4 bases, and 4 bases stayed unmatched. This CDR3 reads CASSVGGAGADTQYF. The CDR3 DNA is TGTGCCAGCAGCGTAGGAGGAGCGGGGGCAGATACGCAGTATTTT.

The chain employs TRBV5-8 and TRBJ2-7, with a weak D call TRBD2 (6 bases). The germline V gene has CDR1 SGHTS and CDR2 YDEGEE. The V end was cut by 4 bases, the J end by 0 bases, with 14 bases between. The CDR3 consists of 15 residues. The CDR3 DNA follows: TGTGCCAGCAGCCTACGGGGGTCGTTCTCCTACGAGCAGTACTTC. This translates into CASSLRGSFSYEQYF.

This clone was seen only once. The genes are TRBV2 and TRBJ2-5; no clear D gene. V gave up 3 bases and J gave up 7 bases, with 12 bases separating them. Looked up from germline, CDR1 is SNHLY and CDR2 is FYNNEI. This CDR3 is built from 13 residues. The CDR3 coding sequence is TGTGCCAGCAGTGAGTCTCAGGCAATGACCCAGTACTTC. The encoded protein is CASSESQAMTQYF.

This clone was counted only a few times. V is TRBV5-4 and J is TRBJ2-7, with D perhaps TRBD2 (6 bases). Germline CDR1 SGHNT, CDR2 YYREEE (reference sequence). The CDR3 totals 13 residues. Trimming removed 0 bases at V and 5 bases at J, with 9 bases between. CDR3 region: CASSLGLVHEQYF. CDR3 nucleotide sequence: TGTGCCAGCAGCTTGGGACTAGTACACGAGCAGTACTTC.

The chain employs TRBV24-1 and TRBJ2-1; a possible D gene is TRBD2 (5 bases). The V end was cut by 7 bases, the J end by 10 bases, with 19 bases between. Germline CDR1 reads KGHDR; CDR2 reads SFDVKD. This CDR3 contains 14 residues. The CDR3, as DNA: TGTGCCACCAGCGGGGTGGCTAGGGTGGAGGAGCAGTTCTTC. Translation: CATSGVARVEEQFF.

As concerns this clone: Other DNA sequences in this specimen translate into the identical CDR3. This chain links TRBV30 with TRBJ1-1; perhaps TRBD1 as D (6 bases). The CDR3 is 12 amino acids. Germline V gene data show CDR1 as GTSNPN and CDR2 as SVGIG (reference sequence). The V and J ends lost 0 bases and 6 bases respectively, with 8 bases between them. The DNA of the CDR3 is TGTGCCTGGAGTGTACAGGGCTCTGAAGCTTTCTTT. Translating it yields CAWSVQGSEAFF.

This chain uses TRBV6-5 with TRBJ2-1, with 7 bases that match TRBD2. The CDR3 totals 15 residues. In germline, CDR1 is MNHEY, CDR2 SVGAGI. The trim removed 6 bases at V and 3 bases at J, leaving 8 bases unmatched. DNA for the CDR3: TGTGCCAGCAGGGGAGGGACCAAACTCTACAATGAGCAGTTCTTC. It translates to CASRGGTKLYNEQFF.

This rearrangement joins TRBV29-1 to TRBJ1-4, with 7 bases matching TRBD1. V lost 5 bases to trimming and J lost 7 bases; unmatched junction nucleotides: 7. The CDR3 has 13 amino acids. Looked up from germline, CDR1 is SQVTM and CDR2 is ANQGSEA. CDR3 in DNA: TGCAGCGTTTCAAGGGGGCACGGTGAAAAACTGTTTTTT. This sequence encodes CSVSRGHGEKLFF.

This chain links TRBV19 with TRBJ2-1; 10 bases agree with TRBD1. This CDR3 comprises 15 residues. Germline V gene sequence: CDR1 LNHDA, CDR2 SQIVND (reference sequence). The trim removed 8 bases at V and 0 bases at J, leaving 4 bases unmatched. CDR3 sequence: CASVGQGPSYNEQFF. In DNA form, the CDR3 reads TGTGCCAGTGTGGGACAGGGGCCCTCCTACAATGAGCAGTTCTTC.

The CDR3 nucleotides read TGTGCCAGTAGGCCCCGGGAGGGGATCTACGAGCAGTACTTC. Its translation is CASRPREGIYEQYF. The chain links TRBV19 to TRBJ2-7; TRBD2 matches 8 bases. V shed 6 bases, J shed 3 bases, and the junction held 7 bases outside the gene matches. Germline V CDR1 and CDR2: LNHDA, SQIVND (reference sequence). The CDR3 is 14 residues long.

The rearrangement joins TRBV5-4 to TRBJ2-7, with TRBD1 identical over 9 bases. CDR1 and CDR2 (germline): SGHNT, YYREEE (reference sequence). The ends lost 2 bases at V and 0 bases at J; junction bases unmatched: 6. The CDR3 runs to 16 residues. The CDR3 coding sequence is TGTGCCAGCAGCTTAGGGACAGGGCCGAACTCCTACGAGCAGTACTTC. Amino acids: CASSLGTGPNSYEQYF.

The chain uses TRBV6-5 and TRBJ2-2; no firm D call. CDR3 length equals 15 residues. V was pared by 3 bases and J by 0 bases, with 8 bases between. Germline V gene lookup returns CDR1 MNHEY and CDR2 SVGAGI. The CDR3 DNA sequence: TGTGCCAGCAGTTATGAGGTTACGAACACCGGGGAGCTGTTTTTT. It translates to CASSYEVTNTGELFF.

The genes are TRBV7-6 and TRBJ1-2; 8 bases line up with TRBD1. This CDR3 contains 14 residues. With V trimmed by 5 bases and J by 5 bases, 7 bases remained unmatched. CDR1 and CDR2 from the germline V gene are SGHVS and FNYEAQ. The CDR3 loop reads CASSPLTGEYGYTF. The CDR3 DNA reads TGTGCCAGCAGCCCCCTGACAGGGGAGTATGGCTACACCTTC.

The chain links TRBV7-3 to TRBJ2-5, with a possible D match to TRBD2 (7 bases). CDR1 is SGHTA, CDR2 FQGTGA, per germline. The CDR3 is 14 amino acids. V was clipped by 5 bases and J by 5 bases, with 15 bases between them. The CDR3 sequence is CASSTLGGAETQYF. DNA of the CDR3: TGTGCCAGCAGCACCCTAGGGGGGGCCGAGACCCAGTACTTC.

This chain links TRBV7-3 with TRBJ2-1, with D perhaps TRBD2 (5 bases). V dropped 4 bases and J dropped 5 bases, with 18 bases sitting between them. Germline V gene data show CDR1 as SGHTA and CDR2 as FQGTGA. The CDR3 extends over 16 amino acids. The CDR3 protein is CASSSHEGYGDNEQFF. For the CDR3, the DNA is TGTGCCAGCAGCTCCCACGAAGGTTACGGGGACAATGAGCAGTTCTTC.

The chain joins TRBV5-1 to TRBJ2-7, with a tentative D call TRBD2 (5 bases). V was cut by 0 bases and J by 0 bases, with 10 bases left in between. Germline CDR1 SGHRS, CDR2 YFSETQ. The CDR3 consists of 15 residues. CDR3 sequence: CASSLGPGSSYEQYF. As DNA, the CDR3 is TGCGCCAGCAGCTTGGGGCCGGGGAGCTCCTACGAGCAGTACTTC.

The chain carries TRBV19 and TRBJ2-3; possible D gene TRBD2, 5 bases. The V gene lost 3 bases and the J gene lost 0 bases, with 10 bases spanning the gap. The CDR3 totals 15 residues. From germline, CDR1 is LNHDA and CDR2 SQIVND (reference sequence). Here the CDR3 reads CASSIASGSTDTQYF. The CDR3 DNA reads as TGTGCCAGTAGTATTGCCAGCGGCAGCACAGATACGCAGTATTTT.

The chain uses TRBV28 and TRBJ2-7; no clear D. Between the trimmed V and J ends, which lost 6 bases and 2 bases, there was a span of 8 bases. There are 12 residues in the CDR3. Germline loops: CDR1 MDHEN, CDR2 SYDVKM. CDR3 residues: CASSHLAYEQYF. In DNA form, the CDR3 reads TGTGCCAGCAGCCACCTAGCCTACGAGCAGTACTTC. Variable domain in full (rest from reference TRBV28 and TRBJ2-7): DVKVTQSSRYLVKRTGEKVFLECVQDMDHENMFWYRQDPGLGLRLIYFSYDVKMKEKGDIPEGYSVSREKKERFSLILESASTNQTSMYLCASSHLAYEQYFGPGTRLTVT.

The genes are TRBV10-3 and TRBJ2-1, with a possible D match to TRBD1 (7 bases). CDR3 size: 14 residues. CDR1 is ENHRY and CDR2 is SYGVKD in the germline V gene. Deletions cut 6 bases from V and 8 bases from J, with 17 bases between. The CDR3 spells CAIRTRQGEDEQFF. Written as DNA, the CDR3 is TGTGCCATCAGGACTAGACAGGGTGAGGATGAGCAGTTCTTC.

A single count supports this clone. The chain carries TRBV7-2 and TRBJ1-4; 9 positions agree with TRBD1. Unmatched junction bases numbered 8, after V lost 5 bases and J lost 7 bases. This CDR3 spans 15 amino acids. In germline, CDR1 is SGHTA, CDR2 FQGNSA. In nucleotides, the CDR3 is TGTGCCAGCAGCGTCTTAACAGGGGGCACTGAAAAACTGTTTTTT. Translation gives CASSVLTGGTEKLFF.

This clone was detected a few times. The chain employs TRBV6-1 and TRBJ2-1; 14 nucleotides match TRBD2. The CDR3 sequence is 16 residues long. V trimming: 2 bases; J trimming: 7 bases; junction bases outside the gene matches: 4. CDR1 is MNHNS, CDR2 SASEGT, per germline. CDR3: CASSEWGTSGSNEQFF. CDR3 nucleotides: TGTGCCAGCAGTGAATGGGGGACTAGCGGGAGTAATGAGCAGTTCTTC.

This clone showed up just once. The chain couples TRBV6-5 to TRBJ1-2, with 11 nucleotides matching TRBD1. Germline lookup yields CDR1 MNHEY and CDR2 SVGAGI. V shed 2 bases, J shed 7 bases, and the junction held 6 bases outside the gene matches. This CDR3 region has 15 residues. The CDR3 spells CASSYPGQGARGYTF. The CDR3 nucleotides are TGTGCCAGCAGTTACCCCGGACAGGGGGCGCGTGGCTACACCTTC.

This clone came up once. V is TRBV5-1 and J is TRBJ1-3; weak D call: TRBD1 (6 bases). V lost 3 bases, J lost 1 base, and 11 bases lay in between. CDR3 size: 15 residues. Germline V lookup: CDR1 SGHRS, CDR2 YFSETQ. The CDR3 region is CASSSQQGSGNTIYF. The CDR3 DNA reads TGCGCCAGCAGCTCGCAACAGGGATCTGGAAACACCATATATTTT.